The clone carrying this TCR beta chain turned up a few times. One entry per CDR3 protein, called by TCRdb with MiXCR from the RT-PCR reads. Among roughly 940,000 distinct CDR3 sequences listed, roughly 18% were seen once. The data stem from a study of patients and donors after allogeneic stem cell transplantation. The J segment lost 4 bases and the V segment lost 5 bases, leaving 9 bases of the junction unmatched. CDR1 and CDR2 from the germline V gene are SGHAT and FQNNGV. The CDR3 spans 16 residues. The receptor was derived from a human donor who was either an allogeneic HSCT recipient or a stem cell or donor lymphocyte infusion donor (not recorded which). It is not recorded whose cells these are; they may come from a transplant donor. V is TRBV11-2 and J is TRBJ1-2; 11 bases map to TRBD1. Material: blood, either unsorted or a sorted T cell fraction (not recorded which). The CDR3 reads CASSHSGTGGIYGYTF. Written as DNA, the CDR3 is TGTGCCAGCAGCCATTCGGGGACAGGGGGAATCTATGGCTACACCTTC.